This entry concerns a single T cell receptor beta chain. Its antigen is unidentified. Every subset had its genomic DNA shared out evenly among several immunoSEQ plates. Using immunoSEQ multiplex PCR, the repertoire was profiled, and TCRdb retains in-frame clones only, with some absent. The sample yields approximately 1.5 million clones, about 98.5% seen once. This specimen belongs to a study of shared clonotypes between healthy human individuals. Study observations and caveats: Only a few donors were included, so the genetic and exposure-history diversity represented was limited.

CDR1 MNHEY and CDR2 SMNVEV come from the germline V gene (reference sequence). Germline trimming cut 2 bases from V and 7 bases from J; bases unmatched to any gene: 9. This CDR3 comprises 15 residues. This clonotype was sampled from a man aged 25-45 years in good health. Sequencing was carried out using naive CD4+ T cells sorted from blood. Specified subset: CD45RA+ positively selected. This chain connects TRBV27 to TRBJ1-2; TRBD1 matches 8 bases. The CDR3 loop is CASSLMAGGFGGYTF. CDR3 sequence (DNA): TGTGCCAGCAGTTTAATGGCAGGGGGCTTCGGTGGCTACACCTTC.